The subject of this entry is one TCR beta chain. Its antigen is not identified. This sample was taken from a study of cytomegalovirus exposure and HLA in healthy donors. Study-wide results and caveats: Indistinguishable V segments such as TRBV6-2 and TRBV6-3 were excluded. Accurate prediction of most subjects' HLA-A and HLA-B alleles from TCR beta sequences was reported.

The PCR contained 60 Vbeta and 13 Jbeta primers. Measured with immunoSEQ multiplex PCR; TCRdb has only the in-frame clones, and not every one. Of 130,000 to 150,000 clones listed, 65% to 85% were seen once; the top ten hold roughly 3.5%. Trimming left V 6 bases short and J 7 bases short, with 15 bases between. Germline V lookup: CDR1 MNHEY, CDR2 SMNVEV (reference sequence). The CDR3 extends over 13 amino acids. In nominal health when sampled, donors likely had unrecorded immune exposures nonetheless. This chain connects TRBV27 to TRBJ1-1; tentative D call: TRBD1 (6 bases). The sample consisted of PBMCs. This sequence was found in a male donor in good health and CMV-seronegative. This CDR3 is CASRLQGWGEAFF. CDR3 DNA: TGTGCCAGCAGACTACAGGGATGGGGTGAAGCTTTCTTT.